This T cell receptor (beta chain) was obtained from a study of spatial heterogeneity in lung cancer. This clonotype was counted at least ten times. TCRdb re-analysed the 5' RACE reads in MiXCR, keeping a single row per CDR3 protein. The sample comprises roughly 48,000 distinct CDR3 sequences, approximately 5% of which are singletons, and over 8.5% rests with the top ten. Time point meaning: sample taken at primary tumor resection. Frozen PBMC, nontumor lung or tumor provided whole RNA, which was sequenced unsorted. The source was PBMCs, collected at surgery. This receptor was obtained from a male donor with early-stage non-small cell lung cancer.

CDR3 region: CASSLAGGRTYNEQFF. The CDR3 bases are TGTGCCAGCAGCTTGGCGGGCGGGAGGACCTACAATGAGCAGTTCTTC. This chain joins TRBV5-6 and TRBJ2-1, with 8 positions matching TRBD2. The CDR3 has 16 residues. Germline V gives CDR1 SGHDT, CDR2 YYEEEE. V was clipped by 0 bases and J by 2 bases; unmatched bases: 4.